This TCR beta chain was profiled in a study of blood T cell repertoires in COVID-19. Study-wide context: Both acute and convalescent COVID-19 samples were obtained from the United States, Italy and Spain. Sample material is recorded as cDNA or gDNA derived from T cells, B-cell-depleted T cells, or PBMCs.

How the authors handled the data: From reference gene primer amplification, estimates of nucleated cell counts were derived. Profiling relied on immunoSEQ multiplex PCR, and the TCRdb table lists in-frame clones only, not all of them. From that table come the V and J calls and clone size; the DNA was used to work out D and trimming. Counted here are 130,000 to 150,000 clones, roughly 79% occurring once; the ten biggest clones make up just under 2%. CDR1 and CDR2 from the germline V gene are LGHNA and YNFKEQ. V dropped 0 bases and J dropped 8; count of bases not matched to a gene: 9. The CDR3 is 16 residues long.

This sequence joins TRBV4-2 and TRBJ2-1; 8 nucleotides align to TRBD2. The sequence was collected from an older woman with acute or convalescent COVID-19. Sequencing was carried out using peripheral blood. CDR3 coding DNA: TGTGCCAGCAGCCAAGAAACACGGACTAGCAGGGATGAGCAGTTCTTC. It translates to CASSQETRTSRDEQFF.